This T cell receptor (beta chain) derives from a study of cytomegalovirus exposure and HLA in healthy donors. Study-level points and caveats: The presence/absence work took it that sequencing depth was about the same across donors. The authors reported that TCR beta sequences could predict HLA-A and HLA-B alleles. These predictions were accurate for most subjects in the first cohort.

PCR employed 60 Vbeta and 13 Jbeta primers. Measured with immunoSEQ multiplex PCR; TCRdb has only the in-frame clones, and not every one. The sample includes 160,000 or so clones, 60% to 80% of them seen just once. Worth noting for this clone: What it binds is not known.

V was trimmed by 4 bases and J by 0 bases, leaving 10 bases between them. This CDR3 contains 14 residues. The germline V gene encodes CDR1 MNHEY and CDR2 SMNVEV (reference sequence). The chain is built from TRBV27 and TRBJ2-7; possible D gene TRBD1, 6 bases. Sequenced sample: PBMCs. The source of this sequence is a man in his sixties in good health and CMV-seronegative. The CDR3 is CASSSRQDSYEQYF. In DNA form, the CDR3 reads TGTGCCAGCAGTTCCCGACAGGACTCCTACGAGCAGTACTTC.